This TCR beta chain was captured in a study of monozygotic twins with inflammatory bowel disease. Using the 5' RACE reads, TCRdb records one entry per CDR3 protein without DNA. Its clone listing holds approximately 330,000 distinct CDR3 sequences. Germline CDR1 is DFQATT and CDR2 is SNEGSKA (reference sequence). The CDR3 contains 12 residues. Sequenced: blood. This chain uses TRBV20-1 with TRBJ2-7; absent DNA, TCRdb's TRBD1 call cannot be checked. The source of this sequence is a human donor with ulcerative colitis or Crohn's disease, or a healthy co-twin of an affected twin (not recorded which). The CDR3: CSARTASYEQYF.